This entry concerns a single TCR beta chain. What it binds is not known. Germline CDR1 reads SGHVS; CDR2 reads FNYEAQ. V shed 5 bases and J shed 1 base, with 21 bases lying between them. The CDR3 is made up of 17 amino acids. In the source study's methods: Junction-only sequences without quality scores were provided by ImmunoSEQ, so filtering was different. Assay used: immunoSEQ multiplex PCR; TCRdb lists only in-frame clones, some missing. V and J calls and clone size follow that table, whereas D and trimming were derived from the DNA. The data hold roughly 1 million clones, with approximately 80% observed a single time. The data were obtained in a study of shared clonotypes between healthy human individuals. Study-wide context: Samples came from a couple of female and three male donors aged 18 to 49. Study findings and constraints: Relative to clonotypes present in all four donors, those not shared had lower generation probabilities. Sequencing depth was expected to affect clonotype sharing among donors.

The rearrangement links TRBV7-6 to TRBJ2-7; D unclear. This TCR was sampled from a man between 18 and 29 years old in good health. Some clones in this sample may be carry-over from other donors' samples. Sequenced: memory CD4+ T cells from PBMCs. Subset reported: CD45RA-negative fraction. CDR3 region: CASSLQMAGRLSYEQYF. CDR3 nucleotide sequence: TGTGCCAGCAGCCTACAAATGGCAGGAAGACTTTCCTACGAGCAGTACTTC.